Listed below are T cell receptor beta chains from one sample, sequenced in a study of regulatory T cells in long-lasting Graves disease. TCRdb ran MiXCR on the multiplex PCR reads and lists one entry per CDR3 protein. Here the sample spans approximately 440,000 distinct CDR3 sequences, 15% to 20% being singletons. These data were also reused for a study on T cells in Graves' hyperthyroidism and ophthalmopathy.

Sample: peripheral blood mononuclear cells (PBMCs), taken at new diagnosis, from a patient treated with antithyroid drugs. The source is a middle-aged man with Graves disease. Each CDR3 is given with its conserved first and last residue. Each record gives: J gene, V gene, CDR3 protein.

>TRBJ2-3|TRBV9
CASSVHSASTDTQYF
>TRBJ2-1|TRBV20-1
CSARTGRNYNEQFF
>TRBJ1-2|TRBV11-3
CASSPGDRDDHGYTF
>TRBJ2-5|TRBV2
CASMAAGGPRETQYF
>TRBJ2-7|TRBV3-1
CASSQDLDRHYEQYF
>TRBJ2-5|TRBV12-3/TRBV12-4
CASSPPSSLQTQYF
>TRBJ2-1|TRBV7-9
CASSGGGLAGENEQFF
>TRBJ1-3|TRBV5-4
CASSLGPVNSGNTIYF
>TRBJ2-3|TRBV7-3
CASSSSGVDTQYF
>TRBJ1-4|TRBV12-3/TRBV12-4
CASSPTGVAEKLFF
>TRBJ2-1|TRBV6-1
CASRPSGIRDEQFF
>TRBJ2-2|TRBV6-2/TRBV6-3
CASSRDRQNTGELFF
>TRBJ1-5|TRBV6-2/TRBV6-3
CASTRDRGDYGNQPQHF
>TRBJ2-7|TRBV5-1
CASSLQGVTYEQYF
>TRBJ1-6|TRBV6-2/TRBV6-3
CASSYSFNSPLHF
>TRBJ1-3|TRBV28
CASTTSAFSGNTIYF
>TRBJ2-1|TRBV20-1
CSARTSVYNEQFF
>TRBJ1-1|TRBV19
CASSRAGGVLAEAFF
>TRBJ1-3|TRBV3-1
CASSQVSEGTIYF
>TRBJ2-1|TRBV6-9
CASSSSGRFDNEQFF
>TRBJ2-7|TRBV28
CASSLGRGAGGTFEQYF
>TRBJ2-5|TRBV9
CASSAGLAGGSETQYF
>TRBJ1-6|TRBV5-1
CASSHPTGDASHNSPLHF
>TRBJ2-1|TRBV3-1
CASSRAHEQFF
>TRBJ2-2|TRBV10-1
CASRAGVSTGELFF
>TRBJ1-1|TRBV25-1
CASSGPNTEAFF
>TRBJ2-7|TRBV3-1
CASSHQTSGNSYEQYF
>TRBJ2-3|TRBV20-1
CSAKEDTQYF
>TRBJ2-3|TRBV6-1
CASSEPSGELTDTQYF
>TRBJ2-4|TRBV5-8
CASSQGLGRLAKNIQYF
>TRBJ2-1|TRBV18
CASSPQGTAIPYNEQFF
>TRBJ1-5|TRBV19
CASSTHRGQSNQPQHF
>TRBJ2-7|TRBV14
CASSQAGGSGNEQYF
>TRBJ2-7|TRBV7-2
CASSLQGLAGGVSYEQYF
>TRBJ2-7|TRBV28
CASSPTGTSVHEQYF
>TRBJ2-3|TRBV9
CASSVLEGTDTQYF